This TCR beta chain was retrieved from a study of T cells in Graves' hyperthyroidism and ophthalmopathy. Study as a whole: Peripheral blood was drawn at first diagnosis, prior to all treatment. Study results and limitations: Onset of ophthalmopathy came a median roughly 6 months after the model predicted it.

V dropped 4 bases and J dropped 0 bases, with 19 bases sitting between them. Germline-derived CDR1 and CDR2 are MNHEY and SVGEGT. The CDR3 has 19 amino acids. The PBMCs studied were ones that came from about 10 ml fresh peripheral blood. There were TCR beta CDR3 regions amplified from RNA transcripts. A first-round RT-PCR of the TCR CDR3 used the HTBI primer set. One entry per CDR3 protein results from TCRdb running MiXCR on the multiplex PCR reads. The repertoire holds roughly 380,000 distinct CDR3 sequences, with about 15% as singletons. This clonotype was counted many times. The antigen remains unidentified.

V and J are TRBV6-2 or TRBV6-3 and TRBJ2-6; maybe TRBD1 (6 bases). Material: blood. The TCR was taken from a woman in her sixties with Graves' hyperthyroidism. The CDR3 DNA is TGTGCCAGCAGTTTGATAAAAGGACAGTTTTCCTCTGGGGCCAACGTCCTGACTTTC. Protein: CASSLIKGQFSSGANVLTF.